This T cell receptor (beta chain) was sequenced for a study of CD8+ T cells in alopecia areata (dated by TCRdb to 2017 to 2018). Regarding the complete study: The treated patients, all with moderate-to-severe alopecia areata, were enrolled in an open-label pilot trial of oral tofacitinib given at 5 to 10 mg twice daily. Tofacitinib was given for 6 to 18 months, followed by 6 months of follow-up off drug to assess delayed response and recurrence. The study used high-throughput TCRbeta sequencing to examine T cell clonal expansion in alopecia areata, in both the C3H/HeJ mouse model and human patients. In humans, TCRbeta sequencing was performed on scalp tissue and on sorted CD4+ and CD8+ peripheral blood T cells from healthy controls and from patients with patchy or totalis/universalis alopecia areata. Tofacitinib-treated patients had biopsies at baseline and at 4 and 24 weeks of treatment, with a later scalp biopsy in several patients. Scalp clonality was compared among normal scalp (n=4), patchy alopecia areata scalp (n=8), and alopecia totalis/universalis scalp (n=8). RNA came from the PAXgene miRNA kit for fixed scalp, the miRNeasy kit for PBMCs, and the RNeasy kit for mouse skin. Amplification of TCRbeta CDR3 regions was done by immunoSEQ multiplex PCR using 35 Vbeta forward primers and 13 Jbeta reverse primers.

The method behind the library was the immunoSEQ multiplex PCR assay. To provide template for TCR sequencing, every sample had RNA extracted and reverse transcribed into cDNA. First-strand cDNA was synthesized with SuperScript III using a 2:1 mix of oligo-dT and random hexamers. A synthetic immune receptor repertoire was used to gauge amplification bias, and whatever bias remained was removed computationally. On the authors' methods: Raw reads were preprocessed for error removal, and CDR3 was defined according to IMGT conventions as running from the conserved cysteine to phenylalanine. Clonality was computed as 1 minus the Shannon entropy, with the entropy normalized by log2 of the number of productive unique TCRs. Scalp TCRbeta sequences were cross-referenced with sorted blood CD4 and CD8 repertoires so that the CD4 or CD8 identity of scalp clones could be inferred. The clones in this table, taken by TCRdb from immuneACCESS, are in-frame only. Not every clone is retained; where verified, under half of the shortfall comes from an unresolved V gene, and the cause of the rest is unknown. The V and J calls and clone size were taken over from that table, and D and trimming were inferred from the DNA. This sample lists around 12,000 clones; 60% were detected once. The ten largest clones represent about 22% of the sample.

Lesional scalp punch biopsies and peripheral blood were obtained from alopecia areata patients. Human scalp biopsies went straight into PAXgene tissue containers for immediate fixation. Here is what the overall study found, with its caveats: TCR sequences shared between patients were less clear than in mice, possibly partly because of HLA diversity in the patient population. Scalp TCR repertoire analysis is complicated because resident alphabeta T cells in normal human skin are also sequenced, whereas mouse skin is dominated by gammadelta T cells. Compared with normal scalp, lesional scalp had higher clonality and more expanded CD8+ clones, particularly in alopecia totalis/universalis, a pattern that suggests antigenic drive.

For this clone: Its target antigen remains unknown. Base-call qualities are not available, and no considerably larger clone is one nucleotide away.

From a lookup of the germline V gene, CDR1 and CDR2 are SQVTM and ANQGSEA. From the cysteine up to the phenylalanine, the CDR3 has a length of 15 residues. Here the CDR3 DNA is all that survives: 45 bases in frame from base 1. The origin of this receptor is a human donor with alopecia areata. Material for sequencing was skin. The V gene is TRBV29-1 and the J gene is TRBJ2-5, with 12 middle bases fitting TRBD2. The DNA sequence is given as TGCAGTTATTTCGGGACTAGCGGGCTCCAAGAGACCCAGTACTTC. Translation gives CSYFGTSGLQETQYF.